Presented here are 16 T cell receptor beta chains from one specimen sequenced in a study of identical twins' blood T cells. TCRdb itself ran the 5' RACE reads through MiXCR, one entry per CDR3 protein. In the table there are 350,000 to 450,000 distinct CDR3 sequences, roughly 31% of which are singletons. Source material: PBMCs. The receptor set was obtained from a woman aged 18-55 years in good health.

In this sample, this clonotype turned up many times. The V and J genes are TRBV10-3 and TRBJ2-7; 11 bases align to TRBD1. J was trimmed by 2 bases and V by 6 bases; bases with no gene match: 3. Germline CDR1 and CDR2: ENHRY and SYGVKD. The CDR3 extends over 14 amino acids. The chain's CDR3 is CAIRGQGDTYEQYF. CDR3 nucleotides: TGTGCCATCAGGGGACAGGGGGACACCTACGAGCAGTACTTC.

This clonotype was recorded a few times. The CDR3 reads CASSPTLAEYEQYF. The DNA for the CDR3 is TGTGCCAGCAGCCCGACGCTAGCGGAATACGAGCAGTACTTC. V and J are TRBV7-9 and TRBJ2-7, with 7 bases identical to TRBD2. The ends lost 5 bases at V and 4 bases at J; junction bases unmatched: 8. This CDR3 has 14 amino acids. Germline V gene lookup returns CDR1 SEHNR and CDR2 FQNEAQ (reference sequence).

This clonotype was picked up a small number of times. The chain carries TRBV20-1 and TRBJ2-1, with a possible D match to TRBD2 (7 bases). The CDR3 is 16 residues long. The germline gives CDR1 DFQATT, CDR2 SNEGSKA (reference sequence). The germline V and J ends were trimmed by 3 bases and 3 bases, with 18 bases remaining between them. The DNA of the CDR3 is TGCAGTGCTAGCCCCGCCGGACTAGGGGGCTACAATGAGCAGTTCTTC. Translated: CSASPAGLGGYNEQFF.

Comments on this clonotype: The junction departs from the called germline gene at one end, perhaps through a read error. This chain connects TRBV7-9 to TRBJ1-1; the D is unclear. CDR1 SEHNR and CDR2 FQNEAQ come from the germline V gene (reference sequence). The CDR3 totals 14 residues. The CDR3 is CASGLAAWGTEAFF. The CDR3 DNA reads TGTGCCAGCGGCTTAGCCGCGTGGGGCACTGAAGCTTTCTTT.

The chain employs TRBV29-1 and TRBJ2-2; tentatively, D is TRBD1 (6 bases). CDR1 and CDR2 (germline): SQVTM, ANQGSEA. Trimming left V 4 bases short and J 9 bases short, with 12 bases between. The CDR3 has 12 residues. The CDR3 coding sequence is TGCAGCGTTGGGGACAAAGTTAGGGAGCTGTTTTTT. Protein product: CSVGDKVRELFF.

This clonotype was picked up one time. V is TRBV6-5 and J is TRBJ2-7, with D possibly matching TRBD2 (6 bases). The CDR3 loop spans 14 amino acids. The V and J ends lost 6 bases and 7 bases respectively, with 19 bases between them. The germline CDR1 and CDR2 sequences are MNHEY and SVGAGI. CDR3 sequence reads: CASRGDWAGREQYF. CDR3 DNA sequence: TGTGCCAGCAGGGGGGACTGGGCCGGGAGAGAGCAGTACTTC.

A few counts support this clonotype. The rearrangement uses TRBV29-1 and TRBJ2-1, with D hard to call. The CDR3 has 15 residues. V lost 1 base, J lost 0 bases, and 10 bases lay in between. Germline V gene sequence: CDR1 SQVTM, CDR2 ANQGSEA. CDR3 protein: CSVEAGWSSYNEQFF. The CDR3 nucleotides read TGCAGCGTTGAAGCCGGCTGGAGCTCCTACAATGAGCAGTTCTTC.

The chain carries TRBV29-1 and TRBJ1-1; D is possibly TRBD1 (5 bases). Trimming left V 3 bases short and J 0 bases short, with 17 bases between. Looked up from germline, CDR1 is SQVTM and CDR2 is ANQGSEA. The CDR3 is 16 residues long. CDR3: CSVEGWGGEMNTEAFF. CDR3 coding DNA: TGCAGCGTTGAGGGGTGGGGGGGGGAGATGAACACTGAAGCTTTCTTT. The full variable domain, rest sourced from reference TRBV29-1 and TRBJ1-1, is SAVISQKPSRDICQRGTSLTIQCQVDSQVTMMFWYRQQPGQSLTLIATANQGSEATYESGFVIDKFPISRPNLTFSTLTVSNMSPEDSSIYLCSVEGWGGEMNTEAFFGQGTRLTVV.

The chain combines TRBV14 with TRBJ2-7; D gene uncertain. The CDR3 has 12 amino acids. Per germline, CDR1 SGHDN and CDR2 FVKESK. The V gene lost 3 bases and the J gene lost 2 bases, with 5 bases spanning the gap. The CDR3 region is CASSHTTYEQYF. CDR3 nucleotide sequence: TGTGCCAGCAGCCACACAACCTACGAGCAGTACTTC.

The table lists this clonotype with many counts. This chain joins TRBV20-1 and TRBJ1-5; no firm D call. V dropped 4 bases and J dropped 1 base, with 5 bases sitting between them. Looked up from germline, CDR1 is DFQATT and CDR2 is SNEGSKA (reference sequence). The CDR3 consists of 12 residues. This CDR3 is CSAKYSNQPQHF. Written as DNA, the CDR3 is TGCAGTGCTAAATACAGCAATCAGCCCCAGCATTTT.

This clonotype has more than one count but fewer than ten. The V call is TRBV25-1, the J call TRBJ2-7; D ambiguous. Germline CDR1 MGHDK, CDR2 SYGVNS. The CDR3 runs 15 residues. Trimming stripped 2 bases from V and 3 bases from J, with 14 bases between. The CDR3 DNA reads TGTGCCAGCAGTGAACGACGAATTACCCACTACGAGCAGTACTTC. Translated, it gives CASSERRITHYEQYF.

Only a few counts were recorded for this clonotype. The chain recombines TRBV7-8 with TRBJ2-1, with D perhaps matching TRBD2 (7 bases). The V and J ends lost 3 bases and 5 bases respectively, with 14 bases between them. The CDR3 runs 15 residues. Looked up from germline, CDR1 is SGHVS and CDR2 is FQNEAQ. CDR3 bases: TGTGCCAGCAGCTTTCAGATGGGGGGGCACAATGAGCAGTTCTTC. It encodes CASSFQMGGHNEQFF.

In nucleotides, the CDR3 is TGTGCCAGCGGGACTAGCGGAACAGATACGCAGTATTTT. Amino acid sequence: CASGTSGTDTQYF. This sequence joins TRBV2 and TRBJ2-3; 11 positions agree with TRBD2. The germline V gene has CDR1 SNHLY and CDR2 FYNNEI. Losses at the gene ends were 8 bases for V and 3 bases for J; bases not matched to a gene: 1. The CDR3 has 13 amino acids.

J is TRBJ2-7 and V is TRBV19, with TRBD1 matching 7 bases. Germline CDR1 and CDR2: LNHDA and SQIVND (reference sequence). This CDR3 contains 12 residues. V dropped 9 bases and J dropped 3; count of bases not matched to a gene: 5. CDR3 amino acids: CARGQVDYEQYF. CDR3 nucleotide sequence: TGTGCCAGAGGACAGGTGGACTACGAGCAGTACTTC.

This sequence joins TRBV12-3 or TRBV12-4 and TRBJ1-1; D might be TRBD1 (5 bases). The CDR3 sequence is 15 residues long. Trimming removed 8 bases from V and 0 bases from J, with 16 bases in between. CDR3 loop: CASSPGADMNTEAFF. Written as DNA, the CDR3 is TGTGCCAGCTCTCCTGGGGCGGACATGAACACTGAAGCTTTCTTT.

The CDR3 nucleotides are TGTGCCAGCAGCTCGACTAGCGGGGGGGTCTATGAGCAGTTCTTC. This gives the protein CASSSTSGGVYEQFF. The chain recombines TRBV5-6 with TRBJ2-1; 14 bases fit TRBD2. CDR1 and CDR2 from the germline V gene are SGHDT and YYEEEE. The CDR3 length is 15 residues. The J segment lost 8 bases and the V segment lost 3 bases, leaving 4 bases of the junction unmatched.